These T cell receptor beta chains were read from a single sample in a study of blood T cell repertoires in COVID-19. Profiled with immunoSEQ multiplex PCR; TCRdb holds only in-frame clones, not every one. The sample includes about 170,000 clones, around 84% of them seen just once. The sample comprised peripheral blood. The receptor source for this set is a woman in her 70s with COVID-19, enrolled during active disease. CDR3s include the opening cysteine and the closing phenylalanine or tryptophan. D genes are given only for firm matches. A clone size is listed for some rows: how often the clone was seen (once, few, many), or a class if it is expanded.

d_call: TRBD1; cdr3_length: 15; j_call: TRBJ2-3; clone_size: .; v_call: TRBV5-1; cdr3_nt: TGCGCCAGCAGCCAGACAGGGATAAGCACAGATACGCAGTATTTT; cdr3_aa: CASSQTGISTDTQYF
d_call: .; cdr3_length: 14; j_call: TRBJ1-2; clone_size: .; v_call: TRBV28; cdr3_nt: TGTGCCAGCAGTTCGAGCCCGAGCCACTATGGCTACACCTTC; cdr3_aa: CASSSSPSHYGYTF
d_call: TRBD1; cdr3_length: 15; j_call: TRBJ1-4; clone_size: .; v_call: TRBV6-5; cdr3_nt: TGTGCCAGCAGTTACGTCAGGGGGACTAATGAAAAACTGTTTTTT; cdr3_aa: CASSYVRGTNEKLFF
d_call: TRBD2; cdr3_length: 15; j_call: TRBJ2-1; clone_size: .; v_call: TRBV5-1; cdr3_nt: TGCGCCAGCAGCTTGTTTTCTAGCGGGAGCTATGAGCAGTTCTTC; cdr3_aa: CASSLFSSGSYEQFF
d_call: .; cdr3_length: 14; j_call: TRBJ1-1; clone_size: .; v_call: TRBV14; cdr3_nt: TGTGCCAGCAGCCAATGGCCTGGGAACACTGAAGCTTTCTTT; cdr3_aa: CASSQWPGNTEAFF
d_call: .; cdr3_length: 13; j_call: TRBJ1-6; clone_size: .; v_call: TRBV5-4; cdr3_nt: TGTGCCAGCAGCTCGACCCCCTTCGGGGCCCTCCACTTT; cdr3_aa: CASSSTPFGALHF
d_call: TRBD2; cdr3_length: 15; j_call: TRBJ2-1; clone_size: .; v_call: TRBV7-9; cdr3_nt: TGTGCCAGCAGCGCGACTAGCGGGCTATACAATGAGCAGTTCTTC; cdr3_aa: CASSATSGLYNEQFF
d_call: TRBD1; cdr3_length: 15; j_call: TRBJ1-5; clone_size: .; v_call: TRBV19; cdr3_nt: TGTGCCAGTAGTACCCAACAGGGGGGGAATCAGCCCCAGCATTTT; cdr3_aa: CASSTQQGGNQPQHF
d_call: TRBD1; cdr3_length: 15; j_call: TRBJ1-4; clone_size: many; v_call: TRBV28; cdr3_nt: TGTGCCAGCAGTTTTGGTGTGACAGGGGAGGGAAAACTGTTTTTT; cdr3_aa: CASSFGVTGEGKLFF
d_call: .; cdr3_length: 17; j_call: TRBJ1-6; clone_size: .; v_call: TRBV19; cdr3_nt: TGTGCCAGTAGGTCCGGACGGTCCGGGAGGGACAATTCACCCCTCCACTTT; cdr3_aa: CASRSGRSGRDNSPLHF
d_call: TRBD1; cdr3_length: 15; j_call: TRBJ1-5; clone_size: .; v_call: TRBV2; cdr3_nt: TGTGCCAGCAGGGGGGACAGACTTAGCAATCAGCCCCAGCATTTT; cdr3_aa: CASRGDRLSNQPQHF
d_call: .; cdr3_length: 18; j_call: TRBJ1-6; clone_size: .; v_call: TRBV7-8; cdr3_nt: TGTGCCAGCAGCTTAAACCCCAGCGGACCATCCTATAATTCACCCCTCCACTTT; cdr3_aa: CASSLNPSGPSYNSPLHF
d_call: .; cdr3_length: 17; j_call: TRBJ2-1; clone_size: .; v_call: TRBV4-1; cdr3_nt: TGCGCCAGCAGCCAAGTTCCCGTGGCAGGGGTCGGCAATGAGCAGTTCTTC; cdr3_aa: CASSQVPVAGVGNEQFF
d_call: .; cdr3_length: 14; j_call: TRBJ2-5; clone_size: .; v_call: TRBV5-1; cdr3_nt: TGCGCCAGCAGCTTGGGACTAGTCGGAGAGACCCAGTACTTC; cdr3_aa: CASSLGLVGETQYF
d_call: .; cdr3_length: 14; j_call: TRBJ1-6; clone_size: .; v_call: TRBV7-3; cdr3_nt: TGTGCCAGCAGCTTAGCAGGGATTGGTTCACCCCTCCACTTT; cdr3_aa: CASSLAGIGSPLHF
d_call: TRBD1; cdr3_length: 13; j_call: TRBJ1-1; clone_size: .; v_call: TRBV7-9; cdr3_nt: TGTGCCAGCAGCCAAGCAGGGGGAGCTGAAGCTTTCTTT; cdr3_aa: CASSQAGGAEAFF
d_call: .; cdr3_length: 14; j_call: TRBJ2-6; clone_size: once; v_call: TRBV6-5; cdr3_nt: TGTGCCACCGGGACTTCTTCTGGGGCCAACGTCCTGACTTTC; cdr3_aa: CATGTSSGANVLTF
d_call: .; cdr3_length: 15; j_call: TRBJ1-4; clone_size: .; v_call: TRBV5-1; cdr3_nt: TGCGCCAGCTCTCCCACAGGGCGCGGAAGTGAAAAACTGTTTTTT; cdr3_aa: CASSPTGRGSEKLFF
d_call: .; cdr3_length: 15; j_call: TRBJ1-4; clone_size: few; v_call: TRBV11-2; cdr3_nt: TGTGCCAGCAGCTTCCTTTCGACGGGAAATGAAAAACTGTTTTTT; cdr3_aa: CASSFLSTGNEKLFF
d_call: .; cdr3_length: 13; j_call: TRBJ1-1; clone_size: .; v_call: TRBV6-1; cdr3_nt: TGTGCCAGCAGTGAATGGGGGGTCACTGAAGCTTTCTTT; cdr3_aa: CASSEWGVTEAFF
d_call: .; cdr3_length: 13; j_call: TRBJ1-3; clone_size: .; v_call: TRBV28; cdr3_nt: TGTGCCAGCAGTTTGGGCGGGAGAAACACCATATATTTT; cdr3_aa: CASSLGGRNTIYF
d_call: .; cdr3_length: 15; j_call: TRBJ1-1; clone_size: .; v_call: TRBV6-6; cdr3_nt: TGTGCCAGCAGTCCTACCGGCCGGGAGCACACTGAAGCTTTCTTT; cdr3_aa: CASSPTGREHTEAFF
d_call: TRBD2; cdr3_length: 15; j_call: TRBJ2-1; clone_size: once; v_call: TRBV5-6; cdr3_nt: TGTGCCAGCAGCTTGGCCTTTGCGGGAGTCAATGAGCAGTTCTTC; cdr3_aa: CASSLAFAGVNEQFF
d_call: TRBD2; cdr3_length: 17; j_call: TRBJ2-3; clone_size: once; v_call: TRBV9; cdr3_nt: TGTGCCAGCAGCGTAGTGGGTAGCGGGGCAGGCACAGATACGCAGTATTTT; cdr3_aa: CASSVVGSGAGTDTQYF
d_call: .; cdr3_length: 17; j_call: TRBJ1-2; clone_size: .; v_call: TRBV3-1/TRBV3-2; cdr3_nt: TGTGCCAGCAGCCAAGGCTCCTCAGGGAGAGGGGGCTATGGCTACACCTTC; cdr3_aa: CASSQGSSGRGGYGYTF
d_call: TRBD1; cdr3_length: 14; j_call: TRBJ1-5; clone_size: .; v_call: TRBV10-3; cdr3_nt: TGTGCCATCAGTGAAGGACAGGGCAATCAGCCCCAGCATTTT; cdr3_aa: CAISEGQGNQPQHF
d_call: TRBD2; cdr3_length: 14; j_call: TRBJ2-1; clone_size: .; v_call: TRBV19; cdr3_nt: TGTGCCAGTGGCGCGGGAGGGTCCCTTCATGAGCAGTTCTTC; cdr3_aa: CASGAGGSLHEQFF
d_call: TRBD1; cdr3_length: 13; j_call: TRBJ1-1; clone_size: .; v_call: TRBV5-1; cdr3_nt: TGCGCCAGCAGCTTTACAGGGGGCACTGAAGCTTTCTTT; cdr3_aa: CASSFTGGTEAFF
d_call: TRBD1; cdr3_length: 16; j_call: TRBJ2-2; clone_size: .; v_call: TRBV23-1; cdr3_nt: TGCGCCAGCAGCCGAACAGGGGGCATGAACACCGGGGAGCTGTTTTTT; cdr3_aa: CASSRTGGMNTGELFF
d_call: TRBD1; cdr3_length: 14; j_call: TRBJ1-1; clone_size: .; v_call: TRBV6-1; cdr3_nt: TGTGCCAGCAGTGATGGGGACAGCAAAGGGGAAGCTTTCTTT; cdr3_aa: CASSDGDSKGEAFF
d_call: TRBD2; cdr3_length: 15; j_call: TRBJ2-3; clone_size: .; v_call: TRBV19; cdr3_nt: TGTGCCAGTAGTTTTAGCGGGAGACAGACAGATACGCAGTATTTT; cdr3_aa: CASSFSGRQTDTQYF
d_call: .; cdr3_length: 13; j_call: TRBJ2-7; clone_size: .; v_call: TRBV28; cdr3_nt: TGTGCCAGCAGTCAGGACGGAGGGCACGAGCAGTACTTC; cdr3_aa: CASSQDGGHEQYF
d_call: TRBD1; cdr3_length: 14; j_call: TRBJ1-4; clone_size: .; v_call: TRBV3-1/TRBV3-2; cdr3_nt: TGTGCCAGCAGCCGGGGGACAGCTAATGAAAAACTGTTTTTT; cdr3_aa: CASSRGTANEKLFF
d_call: .; cdr3_length: 14; j_call: TRBJ2-1; clone_size: .; v_call: TRBV10-1; cdr3_nt: TGCGCCAGCAGTGAGGGGGGCAATTTCCTAGGGCAGTTCTTC; cdr3_aa: CASSEGGNFLGQFF
d_call: .; cdr3_length: 11; j_call: TRBJ2-5; clone_size: .; v_call: TRBV20-1; cdr3_nt: TGCAGTGCTTCCGAGTCCGAGACCCAGTACTTC; cdr3_aa: CSASESETQYF
d_call: TRBD2; cdr3_length: 15; j_call: TRBJ2-1; clone_size: .; v_call: TRBV9; cdr3_nt: TGTGCCGGCAGCCGGACTAGCGGGTTTAACAATGAGCAGTTCTTC; cdr3_aa: CAGSRTSGFNNEQFF
d_call: .; cdr3_length: 13; j_call: TRBJ2-1; clone_size: once; v_call: TRBV19; cdr3_nt: TGTGCCAGTAGGAGCTCCCCGGGGAATGAGCAGTTCTTC; cdr3_aa: CASRSSPGNEQFF
d_call: .; cdr3_length: 12; j_call: TRBJ1-2; clone_size: .; v_call: TRBV2; cdr3_nt: TGTGCCAGCAGTGGGACTCCGGGGGGCTACACCTTC; cdr3_aa: CASSGTPGGYTF
d_call: TRBD2; cdr3_length: 16; j_call: TRBJ2-5; clone_size: few; v_call: TRBV2; cdr3_nt: TGTGCCAGCGGGGGGGCTAGCGGGACCGTAGGAGAGACCCAGTACTTC; cdr3_aa: CASGGASGTVGETQYF
d_call: TRBD1; cdr3_length: 13; j_call: TRBJ1-2; clone_size: .; v_call: TRBV6-6; cdr3_nt: TGTGCCAGCAGGTCCGGGACAGAGTATGGCTACACCTTC; cdr3_aa: CASRSGTEYGYTF
d_call: .; cdr3_length: 15; j_call: TRBJ1-1; clone_size: .; v_call: TRBV28; cdr3_nt: TGTGCCAGCAGTGCCCGGGGGGGAGGCGTCACTGAAGCTTTCTTT; cdr3_aa: CASSARGGGVTEAFF
d_call: .; cdr3_length: 13; j_call: TRBJ1-1; clone_size: .; v_call: TRBV29-1; cdr3_nt: TGCAGCGTTGCTGGCAGGTTGAGCACTGAAGCTTTCTTT; cdr3_aa: CSVAGRLSTEAFF